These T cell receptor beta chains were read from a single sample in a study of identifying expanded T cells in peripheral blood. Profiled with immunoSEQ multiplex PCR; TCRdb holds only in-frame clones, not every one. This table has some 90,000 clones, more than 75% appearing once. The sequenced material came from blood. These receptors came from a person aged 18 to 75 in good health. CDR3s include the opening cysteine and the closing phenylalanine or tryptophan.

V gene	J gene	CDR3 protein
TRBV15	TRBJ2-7	CATSFPGGGSEQYF
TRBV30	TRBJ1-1	CALGPGRRGTEAFF
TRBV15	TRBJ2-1	CATSRDRTSGGTYNEQFF
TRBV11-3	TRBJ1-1	CASSLDLWGSDTEAFF
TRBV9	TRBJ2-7	CASSVGAGRSTYEQYF
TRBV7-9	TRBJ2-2	CASTSSGQGDTGELFF
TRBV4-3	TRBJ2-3	CASSQEALSGGARDTQYF
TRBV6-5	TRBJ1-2	CASSSTTGPSKGGYTF
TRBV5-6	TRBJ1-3	CASSLSGSSGNTIYF
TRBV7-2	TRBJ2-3	CASSYSGEADTQYF
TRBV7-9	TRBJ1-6	CASSLYSYNSPLHF
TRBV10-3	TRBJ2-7	CAISERGARDEQYF
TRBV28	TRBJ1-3	CASSKTSGNTIYF
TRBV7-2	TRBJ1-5	CASSSLGQLSNQPQHF
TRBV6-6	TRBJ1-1	CASSSTSSEAFF
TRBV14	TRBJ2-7	CASSQGFLGQAGEQYF
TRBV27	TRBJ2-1	CASSSGGSYNEQFF
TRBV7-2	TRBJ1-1	CASSFGRWGDGEAFF
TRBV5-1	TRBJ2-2	CASSTGQNTGELFF
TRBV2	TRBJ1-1	CASSENQGGSYEAFF
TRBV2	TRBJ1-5	CASSLRGTTNNQPQHF
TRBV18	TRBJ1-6	CASSGTNGVGTPLHF
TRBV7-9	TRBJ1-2	CASSLSGGAYGYTF
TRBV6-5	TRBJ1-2	CASSYSTRGYGYTF
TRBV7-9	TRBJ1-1	CASSLFDLGANTEAFF
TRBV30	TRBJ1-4	CAWSSDGGGNEKLFF
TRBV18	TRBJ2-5	CASSPGGTRETQYF
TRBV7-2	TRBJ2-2	CASSFRTGELFF
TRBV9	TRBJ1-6	CASSVGAGSPLHF
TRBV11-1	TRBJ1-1	CASSLGQGLLATEAFF
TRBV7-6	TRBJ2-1	CASSLAPSSYNEQFF
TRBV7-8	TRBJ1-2	CASRMGPNYGYTF
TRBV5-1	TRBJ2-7	CASSHSGTGEYEQYF
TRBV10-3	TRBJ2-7	CAISGDSWREQYF
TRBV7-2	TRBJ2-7	CASSPLAGVGEQYF
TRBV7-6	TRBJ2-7	CASSLLGLGDEQYF
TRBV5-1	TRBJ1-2	CASSLLSTDFYGYTF
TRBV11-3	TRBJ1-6	CASSEPLRNSPLHF
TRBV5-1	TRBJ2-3	CASSLGVGITDTQYF
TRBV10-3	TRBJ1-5	CAISDELGQPQHF
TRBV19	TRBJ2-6	CASSWTPGANVLTF
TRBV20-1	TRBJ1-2	CSANFNYGYTF
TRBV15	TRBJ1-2	CATSRDRGGENGYTF
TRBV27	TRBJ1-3	CASSLYGASSSGNTIYF
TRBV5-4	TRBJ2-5	CASSLTGSAQYF
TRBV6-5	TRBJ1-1	CASSYHRDSKAFF